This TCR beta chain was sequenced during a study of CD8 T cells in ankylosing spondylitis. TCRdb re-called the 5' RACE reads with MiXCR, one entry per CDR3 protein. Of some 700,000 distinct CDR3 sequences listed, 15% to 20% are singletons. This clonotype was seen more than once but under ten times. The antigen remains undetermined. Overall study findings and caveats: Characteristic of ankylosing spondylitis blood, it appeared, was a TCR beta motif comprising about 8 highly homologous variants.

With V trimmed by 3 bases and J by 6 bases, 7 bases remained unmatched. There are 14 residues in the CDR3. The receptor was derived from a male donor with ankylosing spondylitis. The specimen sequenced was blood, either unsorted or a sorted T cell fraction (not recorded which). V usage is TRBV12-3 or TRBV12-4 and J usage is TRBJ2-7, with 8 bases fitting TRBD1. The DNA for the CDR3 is TGTGCCAGCAGTTTTGGTCAGGGGGCTGGCGAGCAGTACTTC. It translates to CASSFGQGAGEQYF.